Presented here are 2 T cell receptor beta chains from one specimen sequenced in a study of beta chain features in type 1 diabetes. The authors reverse transcribed all of the isolated RNA, so sequencing captured expressed TCRB transcripts. The data were produced by immunoSEQ multiplex PCR, yet TCRdb's version contains in-frame clones alone and is incomplete. This sample carries more than 150,000 clones, more than 10% of them seen once, and the ten largest clones take about 0.66%. Sequencing used central memory CD4+ T cells from blood. The receptors here all came from a woman younger than 35 in good health.

The chain employs TRBV15 and TRBJ2-1, with 8 bases fitting TRBD1. The germline V gene encodes CDR1 LNHNV and CDR2 YYDKDF (reference sequence). CDR3 size: 15 residues. The V gene end was trimmed by 0 bases and the J gene end by 4 bases; junction bases not matched to a gene: 2. CDR3 sequence (DNA): TGTGCCACCAGCAGAGAACAGGGGGGTTACAATGAGCAGTTCTTC. This translates into CATSREQGGYNEQFF.

The J gene is TRBJ1-5, the V gene TRBV4-3; 7 bases map to TRBD1. There are 19 residues in the CDR3. Germline V lookup: CDR1 LGHNA, CDR2 YSLEER. J lost 4 bases, V lost 1 base, and 16 bases had no gene match. The CDR3 bases are TGCGCCAGCAGCCAAGTCTCGAACGGGGACAGCATCTGGAATCAGCCCCAGCATTTT. This encodes CASSQVSNGDSIWNQPQHF.